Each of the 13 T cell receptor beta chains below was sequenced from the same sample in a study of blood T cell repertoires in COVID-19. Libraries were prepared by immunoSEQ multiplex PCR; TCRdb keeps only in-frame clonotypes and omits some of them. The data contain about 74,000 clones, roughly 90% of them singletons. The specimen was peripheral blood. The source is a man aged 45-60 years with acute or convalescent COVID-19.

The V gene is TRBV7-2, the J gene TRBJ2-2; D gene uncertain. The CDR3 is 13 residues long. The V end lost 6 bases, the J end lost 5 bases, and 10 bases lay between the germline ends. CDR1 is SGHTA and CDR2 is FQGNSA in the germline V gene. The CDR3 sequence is CASSFLQTGELFF. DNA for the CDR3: TGTGCCAGCAGTTTCCTCCAGACCGGGGAGCTGTTTTTT.

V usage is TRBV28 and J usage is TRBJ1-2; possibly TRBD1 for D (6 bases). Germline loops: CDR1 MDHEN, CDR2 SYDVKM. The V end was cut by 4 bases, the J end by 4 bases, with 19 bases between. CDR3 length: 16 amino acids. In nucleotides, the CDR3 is TGTGCCAGCAGTTATCCGAGGGGGAGGGAGGGCTATGGCTACACCTTC. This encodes CASSYPRGREGYGYTF.

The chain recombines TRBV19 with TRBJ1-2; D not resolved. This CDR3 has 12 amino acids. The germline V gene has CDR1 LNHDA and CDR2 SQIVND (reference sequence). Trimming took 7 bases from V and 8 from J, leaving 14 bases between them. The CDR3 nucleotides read TGTGCCAGTAAGACAACGGGGTGGGGCTACACCTTC. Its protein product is CASKTTGWGYTF. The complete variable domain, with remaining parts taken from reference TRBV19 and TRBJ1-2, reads DGGITQSPKYLFRKEGQNVTLSCEQNLNHDAMYWYRQDPGQGLRLIYYSQIVNDFQKGDIAEGYSVSREKKESFPLTVTSAQKNPTAFYLCASKTTGWGYTFGSGTRLTVV.

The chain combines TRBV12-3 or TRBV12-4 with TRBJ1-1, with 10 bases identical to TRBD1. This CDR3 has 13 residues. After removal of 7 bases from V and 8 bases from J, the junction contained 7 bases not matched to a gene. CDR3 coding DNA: TGTGCCAGCATTCGGGACAGGGGAGTGGAAGCTTTCTTT. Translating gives CASIRDRGVEAFF.

This CDR3 reads CATEGAAEQFF. The CDR3, as DNA: TGTGCCACGGAAGGGGCCGCCGAGCAGTTCTTC. The chain joins TRBV10-3 to TRBJ2-1; weak D call: TRBD1 (5 bases). The germline gives CDR1 ENHRY, CDR2 SYGVKD. This CDR3 region has 11 residues. V was trimmed by 10 bases and J by 10 bases, leaving 14 bases between them.

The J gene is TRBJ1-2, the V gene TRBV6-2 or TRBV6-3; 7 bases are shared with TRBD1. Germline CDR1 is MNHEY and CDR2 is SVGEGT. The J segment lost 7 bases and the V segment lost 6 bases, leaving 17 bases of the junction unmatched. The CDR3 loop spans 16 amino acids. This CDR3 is CASSQTPDRVSGGYTF. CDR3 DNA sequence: TGTGCCAGCAGCCAGACCCCAGACAGGGTGAGCGGTGGCTACACCTTC.

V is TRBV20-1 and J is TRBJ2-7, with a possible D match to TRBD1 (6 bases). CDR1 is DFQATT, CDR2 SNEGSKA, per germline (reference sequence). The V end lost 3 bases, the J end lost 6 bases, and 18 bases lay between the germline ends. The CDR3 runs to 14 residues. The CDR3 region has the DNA TGCAGTGCTAGTCTAGCACAGGGAGTTCCCGAGCAGTACTTC. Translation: CSASLAQGVPEQYF.

The chain's CDR3 is CASSPRDRGSGEQFF. The DNA for the CDR3 is TGTGCCAGCAGCCCCCGGGACAGGGGCTCTGGGGAGCAGTTCTTC. The chain joins TRBV7-3 to TRBJ2-1, with 10 bases that match TRBD1. From germline, CDR1 is SGHTA and CDR2 FQGTGA. V shed 5 bases, J shed 10 bases, and the junction held 11 bases outside the gene matches. CDR3 size: 15 residues. The complete variable domain, with remaining parts taken from reference TRBV7-3 and TRBJ2-1, reads GAGVSQTPSNKVTEKGKYVELRCDPISGHTALYWYRQSLGQGPEFLIYFQGTGAADDSGLPNDRFFAVRPEGSVSTLKIQRTERGDSAVYLCASSPRDRGSGEQFFGPGTRLTVL.

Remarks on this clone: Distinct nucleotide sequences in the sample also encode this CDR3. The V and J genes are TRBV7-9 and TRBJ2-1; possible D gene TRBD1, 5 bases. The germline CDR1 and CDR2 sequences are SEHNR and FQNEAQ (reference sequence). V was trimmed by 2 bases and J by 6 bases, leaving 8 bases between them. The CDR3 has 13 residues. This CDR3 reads CASSLQGSNEQFF. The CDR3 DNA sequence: TGTGCCAGCAGCTTACAGGGAAGCAATGAGCAGTTCTTC. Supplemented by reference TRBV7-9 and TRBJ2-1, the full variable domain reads DTGVSQNPRHKITKRGQNVTFRCDPISEHNRLYWYRQTLGQGPEFLTYFQNEAQLEKSRLLSDRFSAERPKGSFSTLEIQRTEQGDSAMYLCASSLQGSNEQFFGPGTRLTVL.

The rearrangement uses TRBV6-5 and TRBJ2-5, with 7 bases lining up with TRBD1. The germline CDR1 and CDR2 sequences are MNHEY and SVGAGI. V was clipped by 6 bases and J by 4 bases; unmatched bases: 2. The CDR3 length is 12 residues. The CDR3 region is CASSRQGETQYF. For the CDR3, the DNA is TGTGCCAGCAGCCGACAGGGAGAGACCCAGTACTTC.

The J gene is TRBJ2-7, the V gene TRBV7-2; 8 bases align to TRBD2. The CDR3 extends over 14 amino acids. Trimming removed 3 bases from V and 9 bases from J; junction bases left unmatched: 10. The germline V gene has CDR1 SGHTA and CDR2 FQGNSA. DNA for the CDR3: TGTGCCAGCAGCTTTTTTGAGCGGGAGACTCCGCAGTACTTC. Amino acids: CASSFFERETPQYF.

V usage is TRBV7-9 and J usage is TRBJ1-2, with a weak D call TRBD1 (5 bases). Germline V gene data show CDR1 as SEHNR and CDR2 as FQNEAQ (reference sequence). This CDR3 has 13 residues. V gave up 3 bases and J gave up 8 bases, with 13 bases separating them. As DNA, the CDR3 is TGTGCCAGCAGCTTTGGGACTTTCACCGGCTACACCTTC. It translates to CASSFGTFTGYTF.

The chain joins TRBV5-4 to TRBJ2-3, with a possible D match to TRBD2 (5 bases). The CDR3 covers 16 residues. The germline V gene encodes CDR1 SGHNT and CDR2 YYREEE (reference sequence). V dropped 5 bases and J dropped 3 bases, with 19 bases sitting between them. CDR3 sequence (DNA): TGTGCCAGCAGTCCCCTTAGAGGGAAGGAGACAGATACGCAGTATTTT. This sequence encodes CASSPLRGKETDTQYF.